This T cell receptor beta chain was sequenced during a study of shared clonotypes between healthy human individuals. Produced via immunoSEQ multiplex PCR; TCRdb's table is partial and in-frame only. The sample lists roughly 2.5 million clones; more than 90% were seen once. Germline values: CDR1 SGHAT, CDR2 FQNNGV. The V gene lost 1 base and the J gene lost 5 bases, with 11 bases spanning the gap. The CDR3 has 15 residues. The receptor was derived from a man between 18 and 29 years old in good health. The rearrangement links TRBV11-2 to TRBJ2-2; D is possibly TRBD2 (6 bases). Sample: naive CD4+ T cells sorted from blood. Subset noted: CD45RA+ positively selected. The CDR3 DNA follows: TGTGCCAGCAGCTTAGTGGAGCGGGTGACCGGGGAGCTGTTTTTT. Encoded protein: CASSLVERVTGELFF.